This TCR beta chain derives from a study of somatic mutations in cytotoxic T cells in rheumatoid arthritis. Study as a whole: Certain T-cell populations stained with V beta antibodies were FACS-sorted to nearly 100% purity, and V beta1+ cells were TCRB-sequenced.

The V gene lost 3 bases and the J gene lost 0 bases, with 7 bases spanning the gap. CDR1 is MDHEN and CDR2 is SYDVKM in the germline V gene. The CDR3 length is 14 residues. TCRdb's copy holds only in-frame clones and misses some; the assay was immunoSEQ multiplex PCR. In the table there are 4,200 or so clones, roughly nine tenths of which are singletons. The sequenced material came from CD8+ T cells sorted from blood. The rearrangement joins TRBV28 to TRBJ2-3; a possible D gene is TRBD2 (5 bases). The TCR sequence derives from a woman in her 70s with rheumatoid arthritis. CDR3 loop: CASSFSGSTDTQYF. The CDR3 DNA sequence: TGTGCCAGCAGTTTCAGCGGTAGCACAGATACGCAGTATTTT.